This TCR beta chain was recorded in a study of shared T cell receptors in the human thymus. Produced via immunoSEQ multiplex PCR; TCRdb's table is partial and in-frame only. The sample includes hundreds of thousands of clones, more than 85% of them seen just once. Germline CDR1 is SGHNT and CDR2 is YENEEA. This CDR3 has 15 amino acids. V lost 0 bases, J lost 5 bases, and 7 bases stayed unmatched. The origin of this receptor is a human donor. The rearrangement links TRBV11-3 to TRBJ2-7, with 7 bases fitting TRBD1. Sequencing input: thymocytes. The CDR3 loop is CASSLDIRTGNEQYF. In DNA, the CDR3 is TGTGCCAGCAGCTTAGACATACGGACAGGTAACGAGCAGTACTTC.